The clone carrying this TCR beta chain was picked up many times. This record belongs to a study of early T cells in non-severe SARS-CoV-2 infection. This CDR3 contains 15 residues. Germline CDR1 reads MNHNS; CDR2 reads SASEGT. V was clipped by 2 bases and J by 6 bases, with 16 bases between them. Researchers attached unique molecular identifiers to individual cDNA molecules. TCRdb fed the 5' RACE reads into MiXCR, producing one record per CDR3 protein. The sample has about 48,000 distinct CDR3 sequences, roughly 5% seen once. Sequencing used whole blood, obtained at baseline. This TCR was sampled from an adult who was a healthcare worker with PCR-confirmed SARS-CoV-2 infection or an uninfected control (not recorded which). The chain combines TRBV6-1 with TRBJ1-1; D not resolved. For the CDR3, the DNA is TGTGCCAGCAGTGAATACGAATTCATCGCCTCTGAAGCTTTCTTT. It is translated as CASSEYEFIASEAFF.